The clone carrying this TCR beta chain was picked up one time. The data were obtained in a study of shared clonotypes between healthy human individuals. In the study overall: Those who served as donors were a couple of women and three men between the ages of 18 and 49.

TCRdb's table, derived via immunoSEQ multiplex PCR, lists solely in-frame clones and lacks some. The profile covers about 510,000 clones, with over 75% appearing a single time and about an eighth taken by the ten largest. Germline CDR1 is MDHEN and CDR2 is SYDVKM. The J segment lost 3 bases and the V segment lost 6 bases, leaving 6 bases of the junction unmatched. There are 14 residues in the CDR3. The sequence derives from a woman in her forties in good health. Some clones in this sample may be carry-over from other donors' samples. The chain links TRBV28 to TRBJ2-7; 9 bases match TRBD2. The specimen sequenced was PBMCs. The DNA for the CDR3 is TGTGCCAGCAGAGGCAGCGGGAGGCTCTACGAGCAGTACTTC. As protein: CASRGSGRLYEQYF.